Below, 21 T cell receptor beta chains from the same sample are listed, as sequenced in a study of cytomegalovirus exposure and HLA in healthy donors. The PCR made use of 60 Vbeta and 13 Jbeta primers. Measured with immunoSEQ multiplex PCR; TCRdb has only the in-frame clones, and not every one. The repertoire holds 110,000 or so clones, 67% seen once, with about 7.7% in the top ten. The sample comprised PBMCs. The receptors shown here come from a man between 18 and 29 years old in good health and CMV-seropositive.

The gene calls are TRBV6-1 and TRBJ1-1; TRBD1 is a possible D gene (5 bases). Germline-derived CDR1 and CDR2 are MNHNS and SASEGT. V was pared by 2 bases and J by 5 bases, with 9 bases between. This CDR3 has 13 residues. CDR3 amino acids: CASSERGGTEAFF. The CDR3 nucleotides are TGTGCCAGCAGTGAAAGGGGTGGGACTGAAGCTTTCTTT.

CDR3 bases: TGCGCCAGCTCGCCGACAGAGAACACTGAAGCTTTCTTT. Its translation: CASSPTENTEAFF. The J gene is TRBJ1-1, the V gene TRBV23-1, with D perhaps matching TRBD1 (5 bases). TRBV23-1 belongs to the ORF category, with a function that is uncertain. V lost 8 bases and J 1 base, leaving 11 bases between the germline ends. The length of the CDR3 is 13 residues.

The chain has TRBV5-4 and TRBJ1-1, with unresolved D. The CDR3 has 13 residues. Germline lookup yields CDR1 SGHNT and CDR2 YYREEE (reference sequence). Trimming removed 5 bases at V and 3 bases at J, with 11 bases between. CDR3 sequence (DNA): TGTGCCAGCAGACCGGTGTCTCACACTGAAGCTTTCTTT. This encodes CASRPVSHTEAFF. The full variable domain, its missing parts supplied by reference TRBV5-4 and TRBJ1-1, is ETGVTQSPTHLIKTRGQQVTLRCSSQSGHNTVSWYQQALGQGPQFIFQYYREEENGRGNFPPRFSGLQFPNYSSELNVNALELDDSALYLCASRPVSHTEAFFGQGTRLTVV.

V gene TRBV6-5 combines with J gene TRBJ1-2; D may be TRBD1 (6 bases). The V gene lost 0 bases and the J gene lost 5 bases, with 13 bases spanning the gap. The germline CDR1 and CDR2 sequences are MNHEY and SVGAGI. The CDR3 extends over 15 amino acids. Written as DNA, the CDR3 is TGTGCCAGCAGTTACTCCCCTCACAGGGATTATGGCTACACCTTC. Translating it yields CASSYSPHRDYGYTF.

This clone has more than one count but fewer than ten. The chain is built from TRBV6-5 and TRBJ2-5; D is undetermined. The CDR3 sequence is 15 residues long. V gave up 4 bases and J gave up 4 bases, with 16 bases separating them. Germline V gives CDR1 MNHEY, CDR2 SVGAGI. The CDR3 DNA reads TGTGCCAGCAGTTTCCAGAGACTCCCCTCAGAGACCCAGTACTTC. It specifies CASSFQRLPSETQYF.

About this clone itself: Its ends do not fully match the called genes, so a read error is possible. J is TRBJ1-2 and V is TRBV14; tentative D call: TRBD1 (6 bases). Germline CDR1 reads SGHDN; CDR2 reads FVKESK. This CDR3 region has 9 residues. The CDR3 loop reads CASSPPGQF. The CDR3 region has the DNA TGTGCCAGCAGCCCCCCCGGACAGTTC.

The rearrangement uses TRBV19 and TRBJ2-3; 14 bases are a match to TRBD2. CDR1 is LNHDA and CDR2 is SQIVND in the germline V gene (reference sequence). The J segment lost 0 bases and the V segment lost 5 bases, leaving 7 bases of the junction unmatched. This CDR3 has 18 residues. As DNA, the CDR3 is TGTGCCAGTAGTGCGCGACTAGCGGGGGGGTACAGCACAGATACGCAGTATTTT. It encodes CASSARLAGGYSTDTQYF. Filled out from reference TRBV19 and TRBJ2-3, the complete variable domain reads DGGITQSPKYLFRKEGQNVTLSCEQNLNHDAMYWYRQDPGQGLRLIYYSQIVNDFQKGDIAEGYSVSREKKESFPLTVTSAQKNPTAFYLCASSARLAGGYSTDTQYFGPGTRLTVL.

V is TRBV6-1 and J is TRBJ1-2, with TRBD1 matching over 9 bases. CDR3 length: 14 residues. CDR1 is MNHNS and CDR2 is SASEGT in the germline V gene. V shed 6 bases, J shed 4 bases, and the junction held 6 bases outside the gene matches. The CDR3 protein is CASSLPTGGYGYTF. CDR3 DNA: TGTGCCAGCAGCCTCCCGACAGGGGGCTATGGCTACACCTTC.

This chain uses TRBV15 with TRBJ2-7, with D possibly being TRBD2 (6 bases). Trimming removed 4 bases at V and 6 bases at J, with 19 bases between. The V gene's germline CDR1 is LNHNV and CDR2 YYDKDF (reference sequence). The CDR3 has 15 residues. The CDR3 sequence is CATSTSGDGLSEQYF. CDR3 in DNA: TGTGCCACCAGCACCTCGGGGGACGGGCTGAGCGAGCAGTACTTC.

The CDR3 is CASSLIFSSGGAKDTQYF. The CDR3 DNA sequence: TGTGCCAGCAGCTTGATTTTTTCGAGCGGGGGGGCCAAAGATACGCAGTATTTT. The rearrangement joins TRBV5-4 to TRBJ2-3; 10 nucleotides line up with TRBD2. The CDR3 is 18 residues long. The germline CDR1 and CDR2 sequences are SGHNT and YYREEE (reference sequence). V trimming: 1 base; J trimming: 5 bases; junction bases outside the gene matches: 13. Looking up the rest from reference TRBV5-4 and TRBJ2-3 gives the full variable domain: ETGVTQSPTHLIKTRGQQVTLRCSSQSGHNTVSWYQQALGQGPQFIFQYYREEENGRGNFPPRFSGLQFPNYSSELNVNALELDDSALYLCASSLIFSSGGAKDTQYFGPGTRLTVL.

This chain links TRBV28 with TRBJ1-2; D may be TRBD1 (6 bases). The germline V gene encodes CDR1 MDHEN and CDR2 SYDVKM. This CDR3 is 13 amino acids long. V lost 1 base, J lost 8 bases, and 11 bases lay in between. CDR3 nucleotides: TGTGCCAGCAGTTTATCGCCCGGACAGGGCTACACCTTC. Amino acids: CASSLSPGQGYTF.

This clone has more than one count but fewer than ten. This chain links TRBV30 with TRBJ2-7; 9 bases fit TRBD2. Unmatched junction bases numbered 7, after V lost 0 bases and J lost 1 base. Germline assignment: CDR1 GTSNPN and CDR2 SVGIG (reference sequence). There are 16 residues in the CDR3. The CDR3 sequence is CAWSVQIAGESYEQYV. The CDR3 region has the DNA TGTGCCTGGAGTGTACAGATAGCGGGGGAATCCTACGAGCAGTACGTC.

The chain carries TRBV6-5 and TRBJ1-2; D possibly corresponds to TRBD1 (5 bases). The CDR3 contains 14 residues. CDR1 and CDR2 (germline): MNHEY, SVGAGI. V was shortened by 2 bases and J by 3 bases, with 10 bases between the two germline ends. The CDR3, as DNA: TGTGCCAGCAGTTACGGGGCAGCGCACTATGGCTACACCTTC. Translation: CASSYGAAHYGYTF.

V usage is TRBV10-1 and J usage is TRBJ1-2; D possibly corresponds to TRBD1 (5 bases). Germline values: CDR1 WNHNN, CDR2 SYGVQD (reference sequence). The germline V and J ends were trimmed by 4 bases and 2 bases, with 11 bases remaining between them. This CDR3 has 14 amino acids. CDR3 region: CASSGGTSNYGYTF. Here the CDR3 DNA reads TGCGCCAGCAGTGGGGGGACTTCCAACTATGGCTACACCTTC.

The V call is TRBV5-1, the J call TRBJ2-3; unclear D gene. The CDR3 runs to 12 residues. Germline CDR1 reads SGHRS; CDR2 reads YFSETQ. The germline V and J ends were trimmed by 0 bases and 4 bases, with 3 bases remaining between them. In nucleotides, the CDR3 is TGCGCCAGCAGCTTGGTCGCAGATACGCAGTATTTT. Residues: CASSLVADTQYF.

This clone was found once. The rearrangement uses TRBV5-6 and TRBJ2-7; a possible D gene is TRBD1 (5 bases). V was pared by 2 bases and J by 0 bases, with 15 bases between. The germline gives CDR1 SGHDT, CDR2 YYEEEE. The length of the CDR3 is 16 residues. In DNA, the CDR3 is TGTGCCAGCAGCTTTACAGGCCGAAGGAGCTCCTACGAGCAGTACGTC. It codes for CASSFTGRRSSYEQYV.

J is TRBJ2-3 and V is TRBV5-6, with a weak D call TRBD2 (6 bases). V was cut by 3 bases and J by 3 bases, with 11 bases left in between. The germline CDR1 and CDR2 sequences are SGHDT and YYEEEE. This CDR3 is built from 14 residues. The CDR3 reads CASSSGTRTDTQYF. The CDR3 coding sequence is TGTGCCAGCAGCTCGGGGACTCGGACAGATACGCAGTATTTT.

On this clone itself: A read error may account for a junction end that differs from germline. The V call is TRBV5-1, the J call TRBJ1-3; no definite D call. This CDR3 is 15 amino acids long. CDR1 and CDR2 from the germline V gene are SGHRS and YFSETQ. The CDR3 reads CASSLETFSGNTIYF. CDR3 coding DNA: TGCGCCAGCAGTTTGGAGACATTTTCCGGAAACACCATATATTTT.

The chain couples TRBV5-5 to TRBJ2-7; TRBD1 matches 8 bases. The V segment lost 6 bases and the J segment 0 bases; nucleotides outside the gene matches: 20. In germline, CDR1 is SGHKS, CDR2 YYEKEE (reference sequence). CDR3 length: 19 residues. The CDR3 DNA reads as TGTGCCAGCACCCTCCACAGCTATCCGGGACAGGTAACCTCCTACGAGCAGTACTTC. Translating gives CASTLHSYPGQVTSYEQYF.

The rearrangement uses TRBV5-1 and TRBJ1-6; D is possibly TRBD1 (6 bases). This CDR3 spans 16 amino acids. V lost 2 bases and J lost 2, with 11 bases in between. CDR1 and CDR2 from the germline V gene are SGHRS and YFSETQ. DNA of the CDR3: TGCGCCAGCAGCTTAACAGGGATGGCCTATAATTCACCCCTCCACTTT. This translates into CASSLTGMAYNSPLHF.

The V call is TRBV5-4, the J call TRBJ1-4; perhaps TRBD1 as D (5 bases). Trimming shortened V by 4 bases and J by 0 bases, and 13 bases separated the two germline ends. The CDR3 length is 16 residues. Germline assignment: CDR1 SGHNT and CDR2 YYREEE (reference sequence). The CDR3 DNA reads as TGTGCCAGCAGCCAGGCCCGGGGGGCAACTAATGAAAAACTGTTTTTT. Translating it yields CASSQARGATNEKLFF.